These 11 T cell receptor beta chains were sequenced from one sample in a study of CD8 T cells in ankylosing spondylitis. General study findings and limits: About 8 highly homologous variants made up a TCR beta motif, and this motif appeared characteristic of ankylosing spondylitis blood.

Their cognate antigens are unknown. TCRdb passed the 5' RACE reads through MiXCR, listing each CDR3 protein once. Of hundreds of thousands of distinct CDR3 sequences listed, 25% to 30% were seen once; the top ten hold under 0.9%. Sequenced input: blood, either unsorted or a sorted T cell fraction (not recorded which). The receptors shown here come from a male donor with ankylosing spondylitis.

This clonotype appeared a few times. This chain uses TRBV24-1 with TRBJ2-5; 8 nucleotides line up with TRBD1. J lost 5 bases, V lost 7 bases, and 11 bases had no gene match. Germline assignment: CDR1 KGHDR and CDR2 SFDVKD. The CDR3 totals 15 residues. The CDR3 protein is CATSRGQGASETQYF. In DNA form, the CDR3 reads TGTGCCACCAGCCGAGGGCAGGGGGCGTCTGAGACCCAGTACTTC.

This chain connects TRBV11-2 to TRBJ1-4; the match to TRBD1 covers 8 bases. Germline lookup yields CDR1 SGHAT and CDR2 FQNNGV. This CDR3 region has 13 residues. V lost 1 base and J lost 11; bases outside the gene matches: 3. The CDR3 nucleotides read TGTGCCAGCAGCTTAGTACAGGGGGGGAAACTGTTTTTT. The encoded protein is CASSLVQGGKLFF. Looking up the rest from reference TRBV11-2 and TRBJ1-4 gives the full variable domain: EAGVAQSPRYKIIEKRQSVAFWCNPISGHATLYWYQQILGQGPKLLIQFQNNGVVDDSQLPKDRFSAERLKGVDSTLKIQPAKLEDSAVYLCASSLVQGGKLFFGSGTQLSVL.

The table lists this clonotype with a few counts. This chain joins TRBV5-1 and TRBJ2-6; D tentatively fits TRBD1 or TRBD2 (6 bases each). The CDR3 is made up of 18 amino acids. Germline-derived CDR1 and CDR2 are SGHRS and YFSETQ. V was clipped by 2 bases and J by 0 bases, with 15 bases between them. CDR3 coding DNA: TGCGCCAGCAGCTTCCGCGGGACACACAGCTCTGGGGCCAACGTCCTGACTTTC. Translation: CASSFRGTHSSGANVLTF.

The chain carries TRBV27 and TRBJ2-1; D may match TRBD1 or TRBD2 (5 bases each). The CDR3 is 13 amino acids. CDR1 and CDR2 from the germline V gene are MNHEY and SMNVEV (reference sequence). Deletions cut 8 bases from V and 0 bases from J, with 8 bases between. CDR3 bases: TGTGCCAGCCGGGACGCCTCCTACAATGAGCAGTTCTTC. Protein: CASRDASYNEQFF.

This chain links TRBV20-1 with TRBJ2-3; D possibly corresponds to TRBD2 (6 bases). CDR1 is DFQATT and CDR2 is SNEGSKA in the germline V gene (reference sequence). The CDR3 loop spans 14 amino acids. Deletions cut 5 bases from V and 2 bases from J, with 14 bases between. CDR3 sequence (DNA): TGCAGTGCTTCCTTTGGCGGGAACACAGATACGCAGTATTTT. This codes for CSASFGGNTDTQYF.

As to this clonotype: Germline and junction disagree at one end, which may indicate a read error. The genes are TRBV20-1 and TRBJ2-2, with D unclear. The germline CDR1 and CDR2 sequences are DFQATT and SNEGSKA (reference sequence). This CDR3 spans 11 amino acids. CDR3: CSVRSVAELFF. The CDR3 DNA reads TGCAGTGTTAGATCGGTGGCGGAGCTGTTTTTT.

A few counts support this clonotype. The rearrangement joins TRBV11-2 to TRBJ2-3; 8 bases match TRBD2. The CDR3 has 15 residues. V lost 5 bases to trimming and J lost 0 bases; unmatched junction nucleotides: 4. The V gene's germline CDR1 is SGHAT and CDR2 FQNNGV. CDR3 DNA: TGTGCCAGCAGCACTAGCGGAACTAGCACAGATACGCAGTATTTT. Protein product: CASSTSGTSTDTQYF.

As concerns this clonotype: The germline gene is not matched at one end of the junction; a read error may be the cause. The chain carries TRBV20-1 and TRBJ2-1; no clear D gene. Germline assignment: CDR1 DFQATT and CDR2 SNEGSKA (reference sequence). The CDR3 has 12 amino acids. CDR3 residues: CSARDRDRDFGF. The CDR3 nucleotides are TGCAGTGCTAGAGATAGGGATAGGGATTTTGGGTTC.

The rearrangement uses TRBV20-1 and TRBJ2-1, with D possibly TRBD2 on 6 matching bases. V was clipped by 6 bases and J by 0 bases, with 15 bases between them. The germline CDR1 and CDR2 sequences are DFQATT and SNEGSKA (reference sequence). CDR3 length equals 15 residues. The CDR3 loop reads CSAGGYQSSYNEQFF. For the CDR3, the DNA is TGCAGTGCCGGGGGTTATCAGAGCTCCTACAATGAGCAGTTCTTC.

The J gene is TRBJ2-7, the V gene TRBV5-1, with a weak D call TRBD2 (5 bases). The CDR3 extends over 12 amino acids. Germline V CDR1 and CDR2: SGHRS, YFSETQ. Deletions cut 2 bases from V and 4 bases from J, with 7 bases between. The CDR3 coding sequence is TGCGCCAGCAGCTTCGACTATTACGAGCAGTACTTC. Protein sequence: CASSFDYYEQYF.

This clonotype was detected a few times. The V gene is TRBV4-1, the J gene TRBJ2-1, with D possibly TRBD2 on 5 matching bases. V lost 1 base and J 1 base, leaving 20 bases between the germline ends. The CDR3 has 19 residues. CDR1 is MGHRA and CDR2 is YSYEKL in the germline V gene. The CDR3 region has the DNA TGCGCCAGCAGCCAAGGTCCGGGTGAGGGAGCACTTTCCTACAATGAGCAGTTCTTC. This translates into CASSQGPGEGALSYNEQFF.